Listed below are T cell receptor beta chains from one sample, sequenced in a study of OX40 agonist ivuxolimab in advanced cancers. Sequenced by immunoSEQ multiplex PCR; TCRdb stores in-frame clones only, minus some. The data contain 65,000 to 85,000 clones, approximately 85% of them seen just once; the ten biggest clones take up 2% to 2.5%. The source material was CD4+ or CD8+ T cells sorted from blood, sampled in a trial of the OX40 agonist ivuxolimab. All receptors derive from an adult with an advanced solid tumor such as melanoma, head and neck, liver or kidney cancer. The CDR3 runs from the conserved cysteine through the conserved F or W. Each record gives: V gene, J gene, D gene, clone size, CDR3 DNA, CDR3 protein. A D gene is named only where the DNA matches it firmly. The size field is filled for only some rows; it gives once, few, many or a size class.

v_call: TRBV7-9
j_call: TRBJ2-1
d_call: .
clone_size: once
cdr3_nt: TGTGCCAGCAGCTTACCACAGGGTAGGAATGAGCAGTTCTTC
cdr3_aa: CASSLPQGRNEQFF

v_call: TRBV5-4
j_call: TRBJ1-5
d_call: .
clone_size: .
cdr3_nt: TGTGCCAGCAGCCCTGGACGGGGCAATCAGCCCCAGCATTTT
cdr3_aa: CASSPGRGNQPQHF

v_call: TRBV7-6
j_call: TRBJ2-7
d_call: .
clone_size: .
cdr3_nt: TGTGCCAGCAGCCCCCCATTTTCCTACGAGCAGTACTTC
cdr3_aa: CASSPPFSYEQYF

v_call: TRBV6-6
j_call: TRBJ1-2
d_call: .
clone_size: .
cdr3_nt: TGTGCCAGCAGTTACTCGGACGCCCGGGGGGGTGGCTACACCTTC
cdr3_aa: CASSYSDARGGGYTF

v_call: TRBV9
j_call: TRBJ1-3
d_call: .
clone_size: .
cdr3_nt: TGTGCCAGCAGCGTCGCGCTGACCCCCTGGGGTTCTGGAAACACCATATATTTT
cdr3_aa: CASSVALTPWGSGNTIYF

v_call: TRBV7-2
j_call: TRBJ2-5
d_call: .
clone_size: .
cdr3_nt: TGTGCCAGCAGCCCGCGGAAGGGCGAGACCCAGTACTTC
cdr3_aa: CASSPRKGETQYF

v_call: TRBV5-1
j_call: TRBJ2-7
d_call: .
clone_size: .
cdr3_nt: TGCGCCAGCAGCCGGACAGACAACTACGAGCAGTACTTC
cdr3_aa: CASSRTDNYEQYF

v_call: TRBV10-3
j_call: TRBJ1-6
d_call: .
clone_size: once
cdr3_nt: TGTGCCATCAGTGAAACAGGGAATTCACCCCTCCACTTT
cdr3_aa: CAISETGNSPLHF

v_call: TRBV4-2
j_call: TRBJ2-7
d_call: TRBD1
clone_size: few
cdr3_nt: TGTGCCAGCAGCCAGGTCGGCGGGACAGGGGACTACGAGCAGTACTTC
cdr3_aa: CASSQVGGTGDYEQYF

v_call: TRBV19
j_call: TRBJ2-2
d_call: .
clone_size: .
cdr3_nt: TGTGCCAGTAGTATTGTTTGGACCGGGGAGCTGTTTTTT
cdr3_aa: CASSIVWTGELFF

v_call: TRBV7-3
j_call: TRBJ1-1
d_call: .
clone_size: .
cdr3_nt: TGTGCCAGCAGCTTAGAGCGGACAGCTGAAGCTTTCTTT
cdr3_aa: CASSLERTAEAFF

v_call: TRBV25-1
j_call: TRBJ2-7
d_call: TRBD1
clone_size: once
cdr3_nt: TGTGCCAGCAGTGACCCCGGGACAGGGGACCACGAGCAGTACTTC
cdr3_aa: CASSDPGTGDHEQYF

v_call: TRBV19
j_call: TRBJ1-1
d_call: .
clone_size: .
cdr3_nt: TGTGCCAGTAGTATTGGGGGGTTACCGTACACTGAAGCTTTCTTT
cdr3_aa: CASSIGGLPYTEAFF

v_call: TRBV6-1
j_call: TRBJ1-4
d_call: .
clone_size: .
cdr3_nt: TGTGCCAGCAGTGAAACAAGGGCGGGTGAAAAACTGTTTTTT
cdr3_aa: CASSETRAGEKLFF

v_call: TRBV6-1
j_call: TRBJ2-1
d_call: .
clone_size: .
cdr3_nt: TGTGCCAGCAGTTTCCCCCCACAGGACTATGAGCAGTTCTTC
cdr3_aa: CASSFPPQDYEQFF

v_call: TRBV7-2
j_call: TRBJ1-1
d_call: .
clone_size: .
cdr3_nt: TGTGCCAGCAGCTTAGGCGGGGGGAACACTGAAGCTTTCTTT
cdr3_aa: CASSLGGGNTEAFF

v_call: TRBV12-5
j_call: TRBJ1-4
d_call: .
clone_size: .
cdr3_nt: TGTGCTAGTGGATCGGACCCCTACTCCGTGTTTTTT
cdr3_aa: CASGSDPYSVFF

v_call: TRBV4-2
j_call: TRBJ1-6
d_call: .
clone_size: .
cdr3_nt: TGTGCCAGCAGCCAAGGTCCATCACCCCTCCACTTT
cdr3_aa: CASSQGPSPLHF

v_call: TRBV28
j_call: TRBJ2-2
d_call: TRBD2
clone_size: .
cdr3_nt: TGTGCCAGCGGTCGTAGCGGGGGGAGAACCGGGGAGCTGTTTTTT
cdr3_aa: CASGRSGGRTGELFF

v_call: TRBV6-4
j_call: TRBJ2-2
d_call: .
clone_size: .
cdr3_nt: TGTGCCAGCAGTGACTACGCGGGAAACACCGGGGAGCTGTTTTTT
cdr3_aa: CASSDYAGNTGELFF

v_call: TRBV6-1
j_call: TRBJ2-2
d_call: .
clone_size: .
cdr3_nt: TGTGCCAGCGTCTCGGGGTGGAACACCGGGGAGCTGTTTTTT
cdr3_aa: CASVSGWNTGELFF

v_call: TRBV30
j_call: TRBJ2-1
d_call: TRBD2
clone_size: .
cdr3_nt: TGTGCCTGGGTGAAAGCGGGGGACACCTACAATGAGCAGTTCTTC
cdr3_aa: CAWVKAGDTYNEQFF

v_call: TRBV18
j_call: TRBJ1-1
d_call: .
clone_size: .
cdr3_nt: TGTGCCAGCTCACCAGGGGTAGGGGGTCTCACTGAAGCTTTCTTT
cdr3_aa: CASSPGVGGLTEAFF

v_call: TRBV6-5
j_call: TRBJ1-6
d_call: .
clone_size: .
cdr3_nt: TGTGCCAGCAGTTACCTGGGAGGAGGTAATTCACCCCTCCACTTT
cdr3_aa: CASSYLGGGNSPLHF

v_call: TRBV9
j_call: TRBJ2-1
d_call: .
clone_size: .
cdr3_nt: TGTGCCAGCAGCGTAGCTGGGGACGTTCCCCAGGTGTTCTTC
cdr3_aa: CASSVAGDVPQVFF

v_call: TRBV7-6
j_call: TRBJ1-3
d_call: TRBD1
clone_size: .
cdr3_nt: TGTGCCAGCAGCCCCCGGGGAGGGGGCTCCTCTGGAAACACCATATATTTT
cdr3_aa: CASSPRGGGSSGNTIYF

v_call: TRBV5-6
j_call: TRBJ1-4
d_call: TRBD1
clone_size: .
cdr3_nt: TGTGCCAGCAGCTTGGGAGGGGGCCTTAATGAAAAACTGTTTTTT
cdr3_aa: CASSLGGGLNEKLFF

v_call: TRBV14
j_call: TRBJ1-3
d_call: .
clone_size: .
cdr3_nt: TGTGCCAGCAGCCAAAGCGACGGAGTCGGAAACACCATATATTTT
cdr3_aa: CASSQSDGVGNTIYF

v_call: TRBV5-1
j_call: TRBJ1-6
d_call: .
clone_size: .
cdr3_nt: TGCGCCAGCAGCTTATGGGGGAGGGATAATTCACCCCTCCACTTT
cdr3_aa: CASSLWGRDNSPLHF